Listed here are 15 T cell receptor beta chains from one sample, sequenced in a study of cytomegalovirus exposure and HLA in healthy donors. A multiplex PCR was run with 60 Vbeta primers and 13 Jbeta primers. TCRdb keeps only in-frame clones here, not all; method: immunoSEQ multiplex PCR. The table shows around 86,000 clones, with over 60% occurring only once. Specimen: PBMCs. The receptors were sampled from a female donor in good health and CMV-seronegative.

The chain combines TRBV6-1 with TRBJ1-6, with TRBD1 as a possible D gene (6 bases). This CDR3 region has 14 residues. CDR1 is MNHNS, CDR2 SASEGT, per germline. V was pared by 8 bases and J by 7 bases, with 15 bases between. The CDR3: CASGRGGSNSPLHF. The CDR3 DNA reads TGTGCCAGCGGTAGAGGGGGAAGCAATTCACCCCTCCACTTT.

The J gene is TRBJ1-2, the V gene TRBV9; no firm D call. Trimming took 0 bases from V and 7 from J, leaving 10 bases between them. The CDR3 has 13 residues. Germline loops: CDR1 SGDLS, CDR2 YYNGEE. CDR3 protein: CASSVASKSGYTF. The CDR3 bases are TGTGCCAGCAGCGTAGCTTCGAAGAGTGGCTACACCTTC.

The CDR3 loop is CAISEGRDQPQHF. The CDR3 DNA reads as TGTGCCATCAGTGAAGGGAGGGATCAGCCCCAGCATTTT. The chain combines TRBV10-3 with TRBJ1-5; D is ambiguous. The CDR3 sequence is 13 residues long. Trimming took off 3 bases at V and 5 bases at J, with 8 bases between the two ends. Germline values: CDR1 ENHRY, CDR2 SYGVKD.

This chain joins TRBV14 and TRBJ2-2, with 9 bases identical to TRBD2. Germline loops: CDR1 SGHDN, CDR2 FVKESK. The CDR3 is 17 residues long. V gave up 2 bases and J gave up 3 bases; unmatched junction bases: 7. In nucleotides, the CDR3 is TGTGCCAGCAGCCAACATAATACTAGCGGGTACACCGGGGAGCTGTTTTTT. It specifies CASSQHNTSGYTGELFF.

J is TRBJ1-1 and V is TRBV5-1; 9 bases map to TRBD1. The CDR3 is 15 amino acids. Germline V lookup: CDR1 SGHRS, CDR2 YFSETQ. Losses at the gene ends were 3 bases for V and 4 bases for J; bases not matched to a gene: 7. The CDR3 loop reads CASSSGQGLSTEAFF. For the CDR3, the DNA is TGCGCCAGCAGCTCGGGACAGGGTTTGAGCACTGAAGCTTTCTTT.

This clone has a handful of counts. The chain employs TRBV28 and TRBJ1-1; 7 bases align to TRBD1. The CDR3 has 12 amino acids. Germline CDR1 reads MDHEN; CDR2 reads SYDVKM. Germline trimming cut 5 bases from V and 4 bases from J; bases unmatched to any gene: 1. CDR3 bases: TGTGCCAGCAGTGAGGGGGCCACTGAAGCTTTCTTT. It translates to CASSEGATEAFF. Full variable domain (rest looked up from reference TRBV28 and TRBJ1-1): DVKVTQSSRYLVKRTGEKVFLECVQDMDHENMFWYRQDPGLGLRLIYFSYDVKMKEKGDIPEGYSVSREKKERFSLILESASTNQTSMYLCASSEGATEAFFGQGTRLTVV.

CDR3 amino acids: CATSRVEDRWGKLFF. DNA of the CDR3: TGTGCCACCAGCAGAGTTGAGGACAGGTGGGGAAAACTGTTTTTT. V gene TRBV15 combines with J gene TRBJ1-4; TRBD1 matches 7 bases. J was trimmed by 10 bases and V by 1 base; bases with no gene match: 9. Germline CDR1 reads LNHNV; CDR2 reads YYDKDF (reference sequence). This CDR3 is built from 15 residues.

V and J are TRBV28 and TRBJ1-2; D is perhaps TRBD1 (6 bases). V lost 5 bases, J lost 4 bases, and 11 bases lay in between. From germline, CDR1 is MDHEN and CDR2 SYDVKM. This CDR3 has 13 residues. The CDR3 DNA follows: TGTGCCAGCAGTAAGGACAGAGTCTATGGCTACACCTTC. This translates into CASSKDRVYGYTF.

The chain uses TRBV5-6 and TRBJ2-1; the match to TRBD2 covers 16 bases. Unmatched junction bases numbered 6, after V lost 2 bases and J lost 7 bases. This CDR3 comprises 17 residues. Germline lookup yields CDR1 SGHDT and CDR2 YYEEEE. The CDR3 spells CASSFGRGLAGGNEQFF. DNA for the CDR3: TGTGCCAGCAGCTTTGGGAGGGGACTAGCGGGAGGGAATGAGCAGTTCTTC. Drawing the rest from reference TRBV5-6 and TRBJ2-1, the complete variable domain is DAGVTQSPTHLIKTRGQQVTLRCSPKSGHDTVSWYQQALGQGPQFIFQYYEEEERQRGNFPDRFSGHQFPNYSSELNVNALLLGDSALYLCASSFGRGLAGGNEQFFGPGTRLTVL.

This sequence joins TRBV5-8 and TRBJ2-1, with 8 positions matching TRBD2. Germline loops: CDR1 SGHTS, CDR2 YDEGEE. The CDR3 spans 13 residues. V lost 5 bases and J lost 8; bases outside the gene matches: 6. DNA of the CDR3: TGTGCCAGCAGTTATCGGGGGGGCCATGAGCAGTTCTTC. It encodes CASSYRGGHEQFF.

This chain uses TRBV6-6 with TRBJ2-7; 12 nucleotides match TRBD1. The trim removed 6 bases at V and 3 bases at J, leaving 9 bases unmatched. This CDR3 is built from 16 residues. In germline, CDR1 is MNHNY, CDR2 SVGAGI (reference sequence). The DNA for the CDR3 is TGTGCCAGCAGCACCGGGACAGGGGGCGGTTACTACGAGCAGTACTTC. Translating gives CASSTGTGGGYYEQYF.

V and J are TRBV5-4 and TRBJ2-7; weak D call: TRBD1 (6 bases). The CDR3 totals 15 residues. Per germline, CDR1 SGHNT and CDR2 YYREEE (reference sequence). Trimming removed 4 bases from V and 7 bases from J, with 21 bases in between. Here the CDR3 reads CASSNRTVPLWEQYF. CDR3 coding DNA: TGTGCCAGCAGCAACAGGACAGTCCCCCTTTGGGAGCAGTACTTC.

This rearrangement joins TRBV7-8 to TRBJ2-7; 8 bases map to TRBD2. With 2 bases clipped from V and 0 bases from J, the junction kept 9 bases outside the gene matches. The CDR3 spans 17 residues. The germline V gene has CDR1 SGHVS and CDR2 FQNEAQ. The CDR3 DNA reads TGTGCCAGCAGCTTAAGTTCTAGCGGGTTCCTCTCCTACGAGCAGTACTTC. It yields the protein CASSLSSSGFLSYEQYF. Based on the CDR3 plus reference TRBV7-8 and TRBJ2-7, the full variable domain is GAGVSQSPRYKVAKRGQDVALRCDPISGHVSLFWYQQALGQGPEFLTYFQNEAQLDKSGLPSDRFFAERPEGSVSTLKIQRTQQEDSAVYLCASSLSSSGFLSYEQYFGPGTRLTVT.

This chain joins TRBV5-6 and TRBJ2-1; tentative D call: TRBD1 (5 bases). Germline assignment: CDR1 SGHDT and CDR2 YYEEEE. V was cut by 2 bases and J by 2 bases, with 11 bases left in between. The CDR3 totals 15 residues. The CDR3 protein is CASSFQGSAYNEQFF. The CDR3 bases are TGTGCCAGCAGCTTCCAGGGCTCTGCCTACAATGAGCAGTTCTTC.

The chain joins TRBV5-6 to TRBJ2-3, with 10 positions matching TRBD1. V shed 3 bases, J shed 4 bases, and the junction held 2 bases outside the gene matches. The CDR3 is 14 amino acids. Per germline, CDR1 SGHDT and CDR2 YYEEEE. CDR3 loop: CASSSGQGADTQYF. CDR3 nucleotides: TGTGCCAGCAGCTCCGGACAGGGGGCAGATACGCAGTATTTT. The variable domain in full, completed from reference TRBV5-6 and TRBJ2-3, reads DAGVTQSPTHLIKTRGQQVTLRCSPKSGHDTVSWYQQALGQGPQFIFQYYEEEERQRGNFPDRFSGHQFPNYSSELNVNALLLGDSALYLCASSSGQGADTQYFGPGTRLTVL.